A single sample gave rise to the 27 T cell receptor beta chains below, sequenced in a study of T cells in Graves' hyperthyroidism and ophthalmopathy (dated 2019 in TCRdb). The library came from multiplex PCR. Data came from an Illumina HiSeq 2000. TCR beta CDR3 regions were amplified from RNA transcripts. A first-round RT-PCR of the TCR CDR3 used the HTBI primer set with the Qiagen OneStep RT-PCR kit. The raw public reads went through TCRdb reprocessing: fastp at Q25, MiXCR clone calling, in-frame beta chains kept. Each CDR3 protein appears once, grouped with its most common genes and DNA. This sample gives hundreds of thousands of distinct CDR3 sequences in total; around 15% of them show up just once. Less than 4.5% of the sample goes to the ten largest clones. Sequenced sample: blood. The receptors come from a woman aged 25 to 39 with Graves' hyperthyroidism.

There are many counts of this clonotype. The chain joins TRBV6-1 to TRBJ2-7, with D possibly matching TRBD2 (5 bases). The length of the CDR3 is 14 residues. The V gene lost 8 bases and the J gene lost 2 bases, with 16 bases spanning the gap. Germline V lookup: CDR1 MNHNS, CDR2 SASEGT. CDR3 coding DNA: TGTGCCAGCGGGGTCGGAGGACCTCCCTACGAGCAGTACTTC. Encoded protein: CASGVGGPPYEQYF.

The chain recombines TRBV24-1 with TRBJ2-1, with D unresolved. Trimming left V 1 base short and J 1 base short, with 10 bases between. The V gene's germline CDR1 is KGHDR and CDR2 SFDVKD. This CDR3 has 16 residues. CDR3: CATSDFVGGSYNEQFF. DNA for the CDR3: TGTGCCACCAGTGATTTTGTTGGCGGTTCCTACAATGAGCAGTTCTTC.

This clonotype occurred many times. The CDR3 sequence: CASSPGQGAAEAFF. In DNA form, the CDR3 reads TGTGCCAGTAGCCCAGGACAGGGGGCTGCTGAAGCTTTCTTT. The chain carries TRBV19 and TRBJ1-1; 11 bases align to TRBD1. Germline CDR1 reads LNHDA; CDR2 reads SQIVND (reference sequence). With V trimmed by 6 bases and J by 6 bases, 6 bases remained unmatched. This CDR3 spans 14 amino acids.

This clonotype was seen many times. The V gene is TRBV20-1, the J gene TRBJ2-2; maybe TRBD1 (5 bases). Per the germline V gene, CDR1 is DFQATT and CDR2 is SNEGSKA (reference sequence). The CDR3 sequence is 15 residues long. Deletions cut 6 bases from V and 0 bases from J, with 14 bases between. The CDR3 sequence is CSALRVPSNTGELFF. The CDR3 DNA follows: TGCAGTGCCCTCAGGGTACCTTCGAACACCGGGGAGCTGTTTTTT.

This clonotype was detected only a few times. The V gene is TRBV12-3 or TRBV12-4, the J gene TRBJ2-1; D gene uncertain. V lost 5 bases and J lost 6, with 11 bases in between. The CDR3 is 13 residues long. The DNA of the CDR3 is TGTGCCAGCAGTCCCCATACAATCAATGAGCAGTTCTTC. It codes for CASSPHTINEQFF.

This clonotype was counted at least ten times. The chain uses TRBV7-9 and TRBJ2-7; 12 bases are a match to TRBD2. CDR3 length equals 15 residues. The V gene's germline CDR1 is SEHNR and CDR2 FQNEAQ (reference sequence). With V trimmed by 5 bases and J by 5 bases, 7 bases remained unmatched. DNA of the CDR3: TGTGCCAGCAGCGAGACTAGCGGGAGTCTAGACGAGCAGTACTTC. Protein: CASSETSGSLDEQYF. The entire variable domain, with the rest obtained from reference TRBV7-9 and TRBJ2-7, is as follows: DTGVSQNPRHKITKRGQNVTFRCDPISEHNRLYWYRQTLGQGPEFLTYFQNEAQLEKSRLLSDRFSAERPKGSFSTLEIQRTEQGDSAMYLCASSETSGSLDEQYFGPGTRLTVT.

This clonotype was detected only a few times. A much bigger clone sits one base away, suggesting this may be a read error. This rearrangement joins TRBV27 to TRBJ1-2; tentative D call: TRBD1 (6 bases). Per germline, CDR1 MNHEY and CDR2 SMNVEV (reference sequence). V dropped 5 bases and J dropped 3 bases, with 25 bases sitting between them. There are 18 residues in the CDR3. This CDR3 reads CASSPRRGMGFVYYGYTF. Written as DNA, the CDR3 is TGTGCCAGCAGTCCACGTAGGGGGATGGGGTTCGTTTACTATGGCTACACCTTC.

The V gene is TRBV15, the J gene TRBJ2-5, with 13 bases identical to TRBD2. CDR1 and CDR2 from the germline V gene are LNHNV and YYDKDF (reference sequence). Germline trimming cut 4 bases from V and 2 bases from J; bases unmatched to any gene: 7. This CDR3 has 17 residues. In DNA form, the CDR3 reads TGTGCCACCAGCACCCACCGGGGACTAGCGGGGCAAGAGACCCAGTACTTC. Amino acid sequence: CATSTHRGLAGQETQYF.

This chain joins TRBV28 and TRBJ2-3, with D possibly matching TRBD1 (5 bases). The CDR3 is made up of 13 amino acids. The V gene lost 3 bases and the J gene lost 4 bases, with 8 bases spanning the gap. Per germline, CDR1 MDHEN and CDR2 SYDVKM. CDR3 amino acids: CASSFRVADTQYF. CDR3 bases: TGTGCCAGCAGTTTCAGGGTGGCAGATACGCAGTATTTT.

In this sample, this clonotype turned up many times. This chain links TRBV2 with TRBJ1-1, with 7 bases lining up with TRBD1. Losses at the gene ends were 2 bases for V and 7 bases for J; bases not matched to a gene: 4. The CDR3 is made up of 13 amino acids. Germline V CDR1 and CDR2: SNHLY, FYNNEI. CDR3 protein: CASSERGPGEAFF. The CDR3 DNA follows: TGTGCCAGCAGTGAAAGGGGGCCAGGTGAAGCTTTCTTT.

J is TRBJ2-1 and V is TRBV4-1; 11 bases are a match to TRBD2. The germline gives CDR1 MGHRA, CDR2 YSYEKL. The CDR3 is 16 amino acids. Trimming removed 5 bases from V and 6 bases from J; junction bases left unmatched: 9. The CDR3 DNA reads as TGCGCCAGCAGCTCGATACTAGCGGGGGAAAGCAATGAGCAGTTCTTC. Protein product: CASSSILAGESNEQFF.

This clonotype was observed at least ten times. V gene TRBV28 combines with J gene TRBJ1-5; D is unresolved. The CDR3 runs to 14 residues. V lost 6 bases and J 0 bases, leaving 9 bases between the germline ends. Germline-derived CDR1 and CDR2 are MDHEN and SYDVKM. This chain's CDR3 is CASRTRFSNQPQHF. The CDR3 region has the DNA TGTGCCAGCAGGACCAGGTTTAGCAATCAGCCCCAGCATTTT.

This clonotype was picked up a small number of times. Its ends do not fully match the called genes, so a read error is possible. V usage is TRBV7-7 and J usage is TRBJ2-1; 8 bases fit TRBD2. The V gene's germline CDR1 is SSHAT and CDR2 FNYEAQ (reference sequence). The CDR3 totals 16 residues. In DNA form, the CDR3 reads TGTGCTAGCAGCGAAGGTATTGCGGGAGGTGAAAATGAGCAGTTCTTC. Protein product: CASSEGIAGGENEQFF.

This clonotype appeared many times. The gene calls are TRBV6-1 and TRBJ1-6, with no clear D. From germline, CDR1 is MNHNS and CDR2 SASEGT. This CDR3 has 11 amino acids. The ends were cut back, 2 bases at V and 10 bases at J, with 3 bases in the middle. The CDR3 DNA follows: TGTGCCAGCAGTGAATACTCACCCCTCCACTTT. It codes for CASSEYSPLHF.

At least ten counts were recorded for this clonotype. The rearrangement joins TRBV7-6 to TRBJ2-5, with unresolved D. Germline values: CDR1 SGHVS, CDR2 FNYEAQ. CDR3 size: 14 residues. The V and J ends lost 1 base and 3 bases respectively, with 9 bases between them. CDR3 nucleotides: TGTGCCAGCAGCTTAGGTTCCGGTAAAGAGACCCAGTACTTC. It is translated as CASSLGSGKETQYF.

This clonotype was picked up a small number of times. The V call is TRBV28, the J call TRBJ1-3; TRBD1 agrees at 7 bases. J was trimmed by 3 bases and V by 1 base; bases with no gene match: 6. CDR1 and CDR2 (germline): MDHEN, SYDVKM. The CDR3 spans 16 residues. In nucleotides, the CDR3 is TGTGCCAGCAGTTTATTAGGGGGCAGAGTTGGAAACACCATATATTTT. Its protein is CASSLLGGRVGNTIYF.

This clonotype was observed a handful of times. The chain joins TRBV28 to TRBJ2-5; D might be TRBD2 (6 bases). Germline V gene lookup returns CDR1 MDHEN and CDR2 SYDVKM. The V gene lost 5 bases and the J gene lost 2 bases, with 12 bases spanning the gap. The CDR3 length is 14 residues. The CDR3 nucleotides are TGTGCCAGCAGTCAAATAGCGGTACAAGAGACCCAGTACTTC. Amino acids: CASSQIAVQETQYF.

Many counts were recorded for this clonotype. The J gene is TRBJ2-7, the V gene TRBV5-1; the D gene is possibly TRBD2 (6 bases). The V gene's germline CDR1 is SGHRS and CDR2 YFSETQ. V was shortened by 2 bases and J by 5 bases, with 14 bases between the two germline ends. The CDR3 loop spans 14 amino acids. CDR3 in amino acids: CASSLGGKRDEQYF. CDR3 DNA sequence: TGCGCCAGCAGCTTAGGCGGGAAACGGGACGAGCAGTACTTC.

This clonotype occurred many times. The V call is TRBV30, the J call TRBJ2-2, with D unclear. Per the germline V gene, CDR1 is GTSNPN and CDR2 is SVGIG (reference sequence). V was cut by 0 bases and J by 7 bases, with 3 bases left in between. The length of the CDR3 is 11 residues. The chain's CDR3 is CAWSVVGELFF. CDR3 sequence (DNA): TGTGCCTGGAGTGTAGTCGGGGAGCTGTTTTTT.

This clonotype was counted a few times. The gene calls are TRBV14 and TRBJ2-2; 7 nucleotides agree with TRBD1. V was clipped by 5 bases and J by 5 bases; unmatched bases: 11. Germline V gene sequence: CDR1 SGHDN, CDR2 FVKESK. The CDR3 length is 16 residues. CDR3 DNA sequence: TGTGCCAGCAGCGGTGGTCTAGGGGGCGGAACCGGGGAGCTGTTTTTT. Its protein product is CASSGGLGGGTGELFF.

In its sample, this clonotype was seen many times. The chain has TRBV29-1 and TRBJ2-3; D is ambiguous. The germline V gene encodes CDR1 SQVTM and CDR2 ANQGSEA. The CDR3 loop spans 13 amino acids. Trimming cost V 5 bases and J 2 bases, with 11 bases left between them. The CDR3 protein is CSVKRLITDTQYF. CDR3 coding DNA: TGCAGCGTTAAGAGGCTGATCACAGATACGCAGTATTTT.

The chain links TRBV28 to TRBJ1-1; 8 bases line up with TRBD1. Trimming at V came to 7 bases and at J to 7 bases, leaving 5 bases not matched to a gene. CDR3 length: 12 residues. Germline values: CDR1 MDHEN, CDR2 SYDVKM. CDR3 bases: TGTGCCAGCAAACAGGGGGACCTTGAAGCTTTCTTT. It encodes CASKQGDLEAFF.

For the CDR3, the DNA is TGTGCCAGCTCACCAGACCAGGCCCCCAATCAGCCCCAGCATTTT. Its translation: CASSPDQAPNQPQHF. The chain uses TRBV18 and TRBJ1-5; the D is unclear. Trimming cost V 2 bases and J 3 bases, with 11 bases left between them. The germline gives CDR1 KGHSH, CDR2 LQKENI. The length of the CDR3 is 15 residues.

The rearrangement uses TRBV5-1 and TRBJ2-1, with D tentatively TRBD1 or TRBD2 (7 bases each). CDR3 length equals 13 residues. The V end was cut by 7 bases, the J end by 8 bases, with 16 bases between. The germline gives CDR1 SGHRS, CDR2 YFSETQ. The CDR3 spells CASGQGGDHEQFF. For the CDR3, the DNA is TGCGCCAGCGGCCAGGGGGGGGACCATGAGCAGTTCTTC.

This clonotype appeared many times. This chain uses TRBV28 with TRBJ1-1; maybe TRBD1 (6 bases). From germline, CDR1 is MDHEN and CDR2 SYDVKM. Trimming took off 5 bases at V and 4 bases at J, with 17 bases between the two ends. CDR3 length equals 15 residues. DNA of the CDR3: TGTGCCAGCAGTCCAGGACAGCCCGGGGGCACTGAAGCTTTCTTT. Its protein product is CASSPGQPGGTEAFF.

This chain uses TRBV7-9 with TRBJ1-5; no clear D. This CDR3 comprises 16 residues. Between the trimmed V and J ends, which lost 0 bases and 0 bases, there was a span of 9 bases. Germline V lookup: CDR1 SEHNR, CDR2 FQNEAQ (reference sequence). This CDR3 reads CASSLALEASNQPQHF. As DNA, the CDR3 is TGTGCCAGCAGCTTAGCGCTGGAGGCTAGCAATCAGCCCCAGCATTTT.

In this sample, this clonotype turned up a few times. The DNA of the CDR3 is TGTGCCAGCAGATGGCGACTAGCGGGACAAATCACCGGGGAGCTGTTTTTT. This codes for CASRWRLAGQITGELFF. The chain has TRBV28 and TRBJ2-2; 11 nucleotides line up with TRBD2. The CDR3 is 17 amino acids. The V segment lost 6 bases and the J segment 4 bases; nucleotides outside the gene matches: 10. Germline-derived CDR1 and CDR2 are MDHEN and SYDVKM. Together with reference TRBV28 and TRBJ2-2, the CDR3 gives the full variable domain: DVKVTQSSRYLVKRTGEKVFLECVQDMDHENMFWYRQDPGLGLRLIYFSYDVKMKEKGDIPEGYSVSREKKERFSLILESASTNQTSMYLCASRWRLAGQITGELFFGEGSRLTVL.